The subject of this entry is one TCR beta chain. Its antigen is still unknown. Amplification of TCR alpha and beta CDR3 regions from RNA used iRepertoire nested multiplex PCR. Tissue mRNA or PBMC total RNA, 100-400 ng, went into one-step reverse transcription and amplification. TCRdb reprocessed the multiplex PCR reads with MiXCR, giving one entry per CDR3 protein. The sample has approximately 130,000 distinct CDR3 sequences; roughly a quarter are singletons. This sample is part of a study of glioma-infiltrating T cells. Whole-study results and caveats: Only very few CDR3 sequences appeared in both tissue and blood. Gliomas, especially low-grade, showed above-expected tissue-blood divergence; non-neoplastic patients showed below.

This CDR3 has 14 residues. Deletions cut 7 bases from V and 4 bases from J, with 13 bases between. CDR1 and CDR2 from the germline V gene are SNHLY and FYNNEI. The source of this sequence is a human donor with low-grade glioma or glioblastoma, undergoing nonglioma brain surgery, or in good health (not recorded which). J is TRBJ2-2 and V is TRBV2; unclear D gene. The material sequenced was glioma tissue, nonneoplastic brain tissue, or PBMCs (not recorded which). The DNA of the CDR3 is TGTGCCAGCATGTACGAGGCCACCACCGGGGAGCTGTTTTTT. This translates into CASMYEATTGELFF.